One and the same sample provided the 27 T cell receptor beta chains below, sequenced in a study of lymphopenia after photon versus proton radiotherapy. Only in-frame clones appear in the TCRdb table, and some are missing; sequencing was by immunoSEQ multiplex PCR. The table includes about 6,800 clones, more than 85% detected once. Sequences were derived from peripheral blood, sampled from a patient treated with photon-based radiotherapy. The origin of the receptors is a woman aged 50 to 60 with cholangiocarcinoma.

CDR3: CASSLVGAGVDTQYF. Written as DNA, the CDR3 is TGCGCCAGCAGCTTGGTGGGGGCAGGTGTAGATACGCAGTATTTT. This sequence joins TRBV5-1 and TRBJ2-3, with D tentatively TRBD1 (6 bases). The CDR3 spans 15 residues. Trimming left V 0 bases short and J 5 bases short, with 13 bases between. In germline, CDR1 is SGHRS, CDR2 YFSETQ.

V is TRBV11-2 and J is TRBJ2-5, with 7 positions matching TRBD2. The ends lost 6 bases at V and 0 bases at J; junction bases unmatched: 13. The CDR3 length is 17 residues. The germline V gene encodes CDR1 SGHAT and CDR2 FQNNGV. In DNA form, the CDR3 reads TGTGCCAGCAGACCGAGGGGTTGGCGGGGGTACCAAGAGACCCAGTACTTC. Protein product: CASRPRGWRGYQETQYF.

The chain uses TRBV7-9 and TRBJ2-7, with a possible D match to TRBD2 (6 bases). V lost 0 bases, J lost 5 bases, and 26 bases lay in between. Per the germline V gene, CDR1 is SEHNR and CDR2 is FQNEAQ (reference sequence). CDR3 length equals 19 residues. In DNA, the CDR3 is TGTGCCAGCAGCTTAGCGTCGGGTTCGGCTAGCGTCGGGGGTGACGAGCAGTACTTC. This codes for CASSLASGSASVGGDEQYF.

This clone was counted between two and nine times. The chain employs TRBV11-2 and TRBJ1-2; D is unclear. The CDR3 covers 15 residues. Germline assignment: CDR1 SGHAT and CDR2 FQNNGV. V was trimmed by 3 bases and J by 2 bases, leaving 13 bases between them. The CDR3 loop is CASSFLGGWNYGYTF. CDR3 nucleotide sequence: TGTGCCAGCAGCTTTCTTGGAGGTTGGAACTATGGCTACACCTTC.

The chain has TRBV10-3 and TRBJ1-6; D might be TRBD1 (6 bases). This CDR3 has 12 residues. The germline V gene has CDR1 ENHRY and CDR2 SYGVKD. V lost 8 bases and J lost 6, with 8 bases in between. The CDR3 region is CAISGANSPLHF. The CDR3 nucleotides are TGTGCCATCTCAGGGGCTAATTCACCCCTCCACTTT.

This chain joins TRBV27 and TRBJ1-5; the match to TRBD1 covers 7 bases. The germline V gene has CDR1 MNHEY and CDR2 SMNVEV (reference sequence). J lost 6 bases, V lost 6 bases, and 8 bases had no gene match. CDR3 length: 14 residues. CDR3 region: CASSQDRVRQPQHF. DNA for the CDR3: TGTGCCAGCAGCCAAGACAGGGTTCGTCAGCCCCAGCATTTT.

This rearrangement joins TRBV18 to TRBJ1-1, with a weak D call TRBD1 (5 bases). CDR1 KGHSH and CDR2 LQKENI come from the germline V gene. V dropped 6 bases and J dropped 1 base, with 15 bases sitting between them. The CDR3 is 15 residues long. CDR3 loop: CASSPQTDSNTEAFF. DNA for the CDR3: TGTGCCAGCTCTCCCCAGACAGACTCGAACACTGAAGCTTTCTTT.

This chain uses TRBV5-6 with TRBJ1-4; D unclear. The CDR3 loop spans 13 amino acids. Looked up from germline, CDR1 is SGHDT and CDR2 is YYEEEE. V gave up 0 bases and J gave up 5 bases, with 5 bases separating them. The CDR3 DNA follows: TGTGCCAGCAGCTTGGACGGGAATGAAAAACTGTTTTTT. It codes for CASSLDGNEKLFF. The entire variable domain, with the rest obtained from reference TRBV5-6 and TRBJ1-4, is as follows: DAGVTQSPTHLIKTRGQQVTLRCSPKSGHDTVSWYQQALGQGPQFIFQYYEEEERQRGNFPDRFSGHQFPNYSSELNVNALLLGDSALYLCASSLDGNEKLFFGSGTQLSVL.

Regarding this clone: At one end the junction does not follow the germline gene, possibly because of a read error. The chain combines TRBV6-1 with TRBJ2-3, with D perhaps matching TRBD2 (5 bases). The CDR3 is 15 amino acids. Germline CDR1 is MNHNS and CDR2 is SASEGT. CDR3 protein: CASGERTRFTDTQYF. CDR3 bases: TGTGCCAGCGGTGAAAGGACTCGTTTTACAGATACGCAGTATTTT.

The chain joins TRBV7-8 to TRBJ1-1; 7 bases map to TRBD1. Germline V gene sequence: CDR1 SGHVS, CDR2 FQNEAQ. The CDR3 contains 16 residues. V shed 3 bases and J 0 bases; nucleotides not matched to a gene: 7. The CDR3 coding sequence is TGTGCCAGCAGCTTCGGGACAGAAGACATGAACACTGAAGCTTTCTTT. It encodes CASSFGTEDMNTEAFF. Full variable domain (rest looked up from reference TRBV7-8 and TRBJ1-1): GAGVSQSPRYKVAKRGQDVALRCDPISGHVSLFWYQQALGQGPEFLTYFQNEAQLDKSGLPSDRFFAERPEGSVSTLKIQRTQQEDSAVYLCASSFGTEDMNTEAFFGQGTRLTVV.

The chain joins TRBV9 to TRBJ2-1; D may match TRBD1 or TRBD2 (5 bases each). V lost 0 bases, J lost 2 bases, and 12 bases lay in between. Germline loops: CDR1 SGDLS, CDR2 YYNGEE. The CDR3 loop spans 16 amino acids. CDR3 protein: CASSVAPGLAYNEQFF. In DNA form, the CDR3 reads TGTGCCAGCAGCGTAGCCCCGGGGCTGGCCTACAATGAGCAGTTCTTC.

The V call is TRBV4-1, the J call TRBJ1-5, with TRBD1 matching over 8 bases. Germline CDR1 and CDR2: MGHRA and YSYEKL. This CDR3 has 16 residues. The trim removed 4 bases at V and 5 bases at J, leaving 10 bases unmatched. The CDR3 nucleotides are TGCGCCAGCAGCCGAGACCTCGGACAGGGCGATCAGCCCCAGCATTTT. Protein product: CASSRDLGQGDQPQHF.

The V call is TRBV7-6, the J call TRBJ2-2; 9 nucleotides align to TRBD1. The CDR3 runs to 16 residues. CDR1 is SGHVS and CDR2 is FNYEAQ in the germline V gene. The V and J ends lost 4 bases and 4 bases, in that order; junction bases with no gene match: 7. CDR3 in DNA: TGTGCCAGCAGCTACGGGGACAGGGCGGGCACCGGGGAGCTGTTTTTT. Translating it yields CASSYGDRAGTGELFF.

V is TRBV11-3 and J is TRBJ1-2; the D is unclear. The germline V gene encodes CDR1 SGHNT and CDR2 YENEEA. The CDR3 runs 15 residues. Trimming stripped 2 bases from V and 1 base from J, with 11 bases between. CDR3 bases: TGTGCCAGCAGCTTATTCGCAAGACATAACTATGGCTACACCTTC. This sequence encodes CASSLFARHNYGYTF.

The V and J genes are TRBV7-8 and TRBJ1-6; maybe TRBD1 (5 bases). The V and J ends lost 5 bases and 8 bases respectively, with 13 bases between them. The germline CDR1 and CDR2 sequences are SGHVS and FQNEAQ. The CDR3 has 14 amino acids. CDR3 bases: TGTGCCAGCAGCCCCCGGGGGGTTTATTCACCCCTCCACTTT. Translated: CASSPRGVYSPLHF.

The chain couples TRBV7-2 to TRBJ2-1; D call uncertain. The CDR3 sequence is 18 residues long. V dropped 1 base and J dropped 0 bases, with 16 bases sitting between them. Germline values: CDR1 SGHTA, CDR2 FQGNSA. CDR3 coding DNA: TGTGCCAGCAGCTTAGGCCGCATTAGCCCAACCTCCTACAATGAGCAGTTCTTC. It yields the protein CASSLGRISPTSYNEQFF.

V gene TRBV6-5 combines with J gene TRBJ1-5; D is unclear. CDR1 MNHEY and CDR2 SVGAGI come from the germline V gene. This CDR3 contains 14 residues. Deletions cut 2 bases from V and 4 bases from J, with 9 bases between. Written as DNA, the CDR3 is TGTGCCAGCAGTTACACTGGATTTAATCAGCCCCAGCATTTT. It encodes CASSYTGFNQPQHF.

The rearrangement uses TRBV2 and TRBJ2-5; 7 bases are a match to TRBD1. CDR1 and CDR2 from the germline V gene are SNHLY and FYNNEI. The CDR3 covers 13 residues. The junction had 3 bases not matched to a gene; V was cut back by 4 bases and J by 4 bases. The CDR3: CASSVGQTETQYF. Here the CDR3 DNA reads TGTGCCAGCAGTGTGGGACAGACAGAGACCCAGTACTTC.

The V call is TRBV29-1, the J call TRBJ2-6, with D possibly matching TRBD1 (6 bases). Germline CDR1 reads SQVTM; CDR2 reads ANQGSEA. The CDR3 is 15 amino acids. V was clipped by 3 bases and J by 2 bases, with 11 bases between them. The CDR3: CSVEGAGAGANVLTF. CDR3 DNA: TGCAGCGTTGAGGGGGCGGGCGCTGGGGCCAACGTCCTGACTTTC.

The genes are TRBV7-2 and TRBJ1-1, with D hard to call. The CDR3 extends over 13 amino acids. Trimming took off 4 bases at V and 1 base at J, with 7 bases between the two ends. CDR1 and CDR2 from the germline V gene are SGHTA and FQGNSA. The CDR3 protein is CASSSRGNTEAFF. The CDR3, as DNA: TGTGCCAGCAGCTCCCGGGGGAACACTGAAGCTTTCTTT.

The chain links TRBV7-2 to TRBJ1-1; D is unclear. Trimming pared 1 base from V and 1 base from J, leaving 10 bases between. The CDR3 is 15 residues long. The germline V gene has CDR1 SGHTA and CDR2 FQGNSA. CDR3 sequence reads: CASSLVGVANTEAFF. CDR3 bases: TGTGCCAGCAGCTTAGTTGGGGTCGCGAACACTGAAGCTTTCTTT.

The chain couples TRBV6-5 to TRBJ1-1; D call uncertain. The CDR3 extends over 13 amino acids. Germline CDR1 and CDR2: MNHEY and SVGAGI. Between the trimmed V and J ends, which lost 5 bases and 5 bases, there was a span of 12 bases. CDR3 protein: CASSGVLWTEAFF. The CDR3 DNA reads as TGTGCCAGCAGTGGGGTTCTCTGGACTGAAGCTTTCTTT.

This sequence joins TRBV30 and TRBJ1-2, with D maybe TRBD1 (6 bases). Germline-derived CDR1 and CDR2 are GTSNPN and SVGIG (reference sequence). The V end lost 4 bases, the J end lost 7 bases, and 19 bases lay between the germline ends. The CDR3 has 14 amino acids. The CDR3 DNA sequence: TGTGCCTGGACTGGACCCGGGACACATTCTGGCTACACCTTC. Its protein product is CAWTGPGTHSGYTF. Drawing the rest from reference TRBV30 and TRBJ1-2, the complete variable domain is SQTIHQWPATLVQPVGSPLSLECTVEGTSNPNLYWYRQAAGRGLQLLFYSVGIGQISSEVPQNLSASRPQDRQFILSSKKLLLSDSGFYLCAWTGPGTHSGYTFGSGTRLTVV.

The chain recombines TRBV27 with TRBJ2-3, with TRBD2 matching over 7 bases. The V and J ends lost 0 bases and 2 bases, in that order; junction bases with no gene match: 14. Germline CDR1 and CDR2: MNHEY and SMNVEV (reference sequence). The CDR3 consists of 19 residues. The CDR3 region is CASSLSGAGYSRTTDTQYF. CDR3 nucleotide sequence: TGTGCCAGCAGTTTATCGGGAGCGGGGTACTCCAGAACCACAGATACGCAGTATTTT.

The chain employs TRBV5-6 and TRBJ2-3; 13 bases align to TRBD2. The CDR3 sequence is 16 residues long. V shed 3 bases, J shed 1 base, and the junction held 2 bases outside the gene matches. Germline loops: CDR1 SGHDT, CDR2 YYEEEE. The CDR3 coding sequence is TGTGCCAGCAGCTCTACTAGCGGGGGGGGCACAGATACGCAGTATTTT. Its protein is CASSSTSGGGTDTQYF.

The V gene is TRBV7-2, the J gene TRBJ2-5; 7 bases agree with TRBD2. The trim removed 3 bases at V and 5 bases at J, leaving 12 bases unmatched. Germline values: CDR1 SGHTA, CDR2 FQGNSA. This CDR3 comprises 16 residues. This chain's CDR3 is CASSFNGGGVGETQYF. DNA of the CDR3: TGTGCCAGCAGCTTCAATGGCGGGGGAGTAGGGGAGACCCAGTACTTC.

The chain employs TRBV4-1 and TRBJ2-3; D is perhaps TRBD1 (5 bases). Looked up from germline, CDR1 is MGHRA and CDR2 is YSYEKL. CDR3 size: 15 residues. Between the trimmed V and J ends, which lost 4 bases and 4 bases, there was a span of 15 bases. The CDR3 reads CASSPIIVGADTQYF. The DNA for the CDR3 is TGCGCCAGCAGCCCAATTATCGTAGGGGCAGATACGCAGTATTTT.